Listed below are T cell receptor beta chains from one sample, sequenced in a study of blood T cell repertoires in COVID-19. Measured with immunoSEQ multiplex PCR; TCRdb has only the in-frame clones, and not every one. The data show approximately 300,000 clones, with around 90% seen just once and 4.5% to 5.5% held by the top ten. Source material: PBMCs or T cells enriched from blood (not recorded which). All receptors come from a man aged 60 to 69 who had recovered from COVID-19. Each CDR3 is given with its conserved first and last residue. A D gene is named only where the DNA matches it firmly. Some rows have no size entry. The others give once, few or many, or a class for an expanded clone.

d_call j_call v_call clone_size cdr3_nt cdr3_aa
TRBD2 TRBJ2-2 TRBV14 . TGTGCCAGCAGCCCGACTAGCGGGAGGACCGGGGAGCTGTTTTTT CASSPTSGRTGELFF
TRBD1 TRBJ1-1 TRBV19 . TGTGCCAGTAGTGAGACAGGGAGTGGGACTGAAGCTTTCTTT CASSETGSGTEAFF
. TRBJ2-6 TRBV6-5 . TGTGCCAGCAGTTTTAGCCCGGAGCCTGGGGCCAACGTCCTGACTTTC CASSFSPEPGANVLTF
. TRBJ2-7 TRBV15 . TGTGCCACCAGCAGAGGGCAGGATTCCTACGAGCAGTACTTC CATSRGQDSYEQYF
. TRBJ1-2 TRBV23-1 . TGCGCCAGCGTTCCGCGGGGCTATGGCTACACCTTC CASVPRGYGYTF
. TRBJ1-1 TRBV11-3 . TGTGCCAGCAGCTTAGGCGGAGTGCGAGCTTTCTTT CASSLGGVRAFF
TRBD1 TRBJ2-4 TRBV7-3 . TGTGCCAGCAGCCCGGGGACAGGGATGGCCAAAAACATTCAGTACTTC CASSPGTGMAKNIQYF
TRBD2 TRBJ2-3 TRBV6-1 . TGTGCCAGCAGTGAATCGTGGGGCGGGAGTCGCGGTACGCAGTATTTT CASSESWGGSRGTQYF
. TRBJ1-2 TRBV7-3 . TGTGCCAGCAGCTTGACAGGCGGCTATGGCTACACCTTC CASSLTGGYGYTF
TRBD2 TRBJ2-1 TRBV5-4 . TGTGCCAGCAGCAAGAAGGTAGCGGGCTACAATGAGCAGTTCTTC CASSKKVAGYNEQFF
TRBD1 TRBJ1-1 TRBV9 once TGTGCCAGCAGCGTAGCTACTAGTGTTGGGACAGGGGGGACTGAAGCTTTCTTT CASSVATSVGTGGTEAFF
. TRBJ1-3 TRBV9 once TGTGCCAGCAGCGTAGCCCAACTGTCAGGCTACTCTGGAAACACCATATATTTT CASSVAQLSGYSGNTIYF
TRBD2 TRBJ2-1 TRBV5-1 few TGCGCCAGCAGCGTTCAGGCGGGGGAGTACAATGAGCAGTTCTTC CASSVQAGEYNEQFF
. TRBJ1-5 TRBV28 once TGTGCCAGCAGCCTCAGAGGTCAGCCCCAGCATTTT CASSLRGQPQHF
TRBD2 TRBJ2-5 TRBV6-1 . TGTGCCAGCAGTGAATATGGAGGCAGGGAGGGGACCCAGTACTTC CASSEYGGREGTQYF
TRBD2 TRBJ2-5 TRBV7-9 . TGTGCCAGCAGCTTAGCCCGGGTTAGCGGGAAACAAGAGACCCAGTACTTC CASSLARVSGKQETQYF
. TRBJ1-1 TRBV11-1 few TGTGCCAGCAGCTTAGTAGGGAGGAACACTGAAGCTTTCTTT CASSLVGRNTEAFF
. TRBJ1-2 TRBV28 . TGTGCCAGCAGTTCGTCGGTCGCGTCCTATGGCTACACCTTC CASSSSVASYGYTF
TRBD2 TRBJ2-7 TRBV11-2 . TGTGCCAGCAGCTTAGCGCCCGGTAGCGGGAGTTACGAGCAGTACTTC CASSLAPGSGSYEQYF
TRBD2 TRBJ2-3 TRBV15 . TGTGCCACCAGCAGACGTTTAGCGGGAGAAACAGATACGCAGTATTTT CATSRRLAGETDTQYF
. TRBJ1-2 TRBV5-1 . TGCGCCAGCAGCCAATACCCCTCCGGTGGCTACACCTTC CASSQYPSGGYTF
. TRBJ1-1 TRBV30 . TGTGCCTGGAGCAAACAGCCGAACACTGAAGCTTTCTTT CAWSKQPNTEAFF
TRBD1 TRBJ1-1 TRBV28 . TGTGCCAGCAGCGAATACACAGGGGGCTACACTGAAGCTTTCTTT CASSEYTGGYTEAFF
TRBD1 TRBJ2-1 TRBV13 . TGTGCCAGCAGCTTACGGCAGGGGGTAGGTGAGCAGTTCTTC CASSLRQGVGEQFF
. TRBJ2-1 TRBV6-5 . TGTGCCAGCAGTTACGGTTCCCAGCGCCCTGGTGAGCAGTTCTTC CASSYGSQRPGEQFF
. TRBJ1-1 TRBV5-1 . TGCGCCAGCAGCTCTAGACCAGAAATCACTGAAGCTTTCTTT CASSSRPEITEAFF
TRBD1 TRBJ1-5 TRBV7-2 . TGTGCCAGCAGCCCCAGGACAGGGACCCTCAATCAGCCCCAGCATTTT CASSPRTGTLNQPQHF
TRBD2 TRBJ2-7 TRBV6-5 . TGTGCCAGCAGTTACGCGGGAGGGTCCTACGAGCAGTACTTC CASSYAGGSYEQYF
. TRBJ2-7 TRBV5-1 . TGCGCCAGCAGTCTACACACAGGGCCCGAGCAGTACTTC CASSLHTGPEQYF
TRBD1 TRBJ2-1 TRBV6-5 . TGTGCCAGCAGGGGACAGATCTACAATGAGCAGTTCTTC CASRGQIYNEQFF
TRBD1 TRBJ2-7 TRBV5-1 . TGCGCCAGCAGCACCGGGACAGGGGGGTTAAGAGAGCAGTACTTC CASSTGTGGLREQYF
. TRBJ2-1 TRBV28 once TGTGCCAGCAGTTCCACCGCGGCGGGAACGAACAATGAGCAGTTCTTC CASSSTAAGTNNEQFF
. TRBJ1-6 TRBV7-9 . TGTGCCAGCAGCTTAGTTCAGACAGCTGATAGTAATTCACCCCTCCACTTT CASSLVQTADSNSPLHF
TRBD2 TRBJ2-7 TRBV9 . TGTGCCAGCAGCGTAAGGCGGGAGGGCCTTGGCGAGCAGTACTTC CASSVRREGLGEQYF
. TRBJ2-2 TRBV7-2 . TGTGCCAGCAGCTACGGGGTGTCGAACACCGGGGAGCTGTTTTTT CASSYGVSNTGELFF
TRBD2 TRBJ2-7 TRBV6-2/TRBV6-3 . TGTGCCAGCAGTTACATAGCGGGCAGGTACGAGCAGTACTTC CASSYIAGRYEQYF
TRBD2 TRBJ2-1 TRBV7-3 . TGTGCCAGCAGCTCTGTAGCGGGAGCCTGGAATGAGCAGTTCTTC CASSSVAGAWNEQFF
. TRBJ2-1 TRBV24-1 . TGTGCCACCAGTGATCCGGGGGTGAGCTCCTACAATGAGCAGTTCTTC CATSDPGVSSYNEQFF
TRBD2 TRBJ2-7 TRBV3-1/TRBV3-2 . TGTGCCAGCAGCCAAAGGGCCCTAGCGGGACCCGAGCAGTACTTC CASSQRALAGPEQYF
. TRBJ2-7 TRBV5-1 once TGCGCCAGCTTCTCACCTACCTACGAGCAGTACTTC CASFSPTYEQYF
. TRBJ1-3 TRBV9 few TGTGTCGAGAGGGCCGCCTCTGGAAACACCATATATTTT CVERAASGNTIYF
TRBD1 TRBJ1-3 TRBV18 . TGTGCCAGCTCACCGTGGGACAGCAGCTCTGGAAACACCATATATTTT CASSPWDSSSGNTIYF
. TRBJ1-2 TRBV11-2 once TGTGCCAGCAGCCGCCAGGACAGTCTATGGCGTTACACCTTC CASSRQDSLWRYTF
. TRBJ2-1 TRBV6-2/TRBV6-3 . TGTGCCAGCAGTTTCAGGACAGACAATGAGCAGTTCTTC CASSFRTDNEQFF
. TRBJ2-7 TRBV5-4 . TGTGCCAGCAGCCCGGCTTTCGGGACCTACGAGCAGTACTTC CASSPAFGTYEQYF
. TRBJ2-7 TRBV20-1 . TGCAGTGCTAGTAGGAGGCCTTCCTACGAGCAGTACTTC CSASRRPSYEQYF
TRBD1 TRBJ2-5 TRBV9 . TGTGCCAGCAGCCCAAGGGGGACAGGGATGGGAGAGACCCAGTACTTC CASSPRGTGMGETQYF